The next 6 T cell receptor beta chains were all read from a single sample in a study of human T cells and chemical hapten exposure (dated by TCRdb to about 2021). To prepare the library, RACE was applied. Instrument on record: NextSeq 500. TCRdb cleaned the public reads at Q25 with fastp, built clones with MiXCR and kept in-frame beta chains. Rows are unified per CDR3 protein, each entry keeping the most common DNA and genes. In all, the sample holds about 360,000 distinct CDR3 sequences, and more than 4.5% of those were seen once. The top ten clones comprise over 2% of the sample. Interpreted using the paper, the time point label stands for: patch test 1, 2 weeks after DPC sensitization. In the paper's terms, the treatment or condition label means: therapeutic diphenylcyclopropenone sensitization with weekly scalp DPC. The sample was whole blood, taken in connection with sensitization to the hapten diphenylcyclopropenone (DPC). These receptors were taken from a woman between 45 and 60 years old with alopecia areata. Some clones in this sample may be carry-over from other donors' samples.

J is TRBJ2-6 and V is TRBV12-3 or TRBV12-4; D gene unclear. V gave up 5 bases and J gave up 1 base, with 15 bases separating them. This CDR3 has 17 amino acids. Written as DNA, the CDR3 is TGTGCCAGCAGTATAAGGACCAAAGGTTCTGGGGCCAACGTCCTGACTTTC. It yields the protein CASSIRTKGSGANVLTF.

The sample holds many counts of this clonotype. The CDR3 DNA follows: TGCGCCAGCAGCTTTTACCAGGGACCCCTTAAGGGGGAGTTCTTC. It codes for CASSFYQGPLKGEFF. The chain links TRBV5-1 to TRBJ2-1, with D tentatively TRBD1 (6 bases). The V end lost 2 bases, the J end lost 14 bases, and 23 bases lay between the germline ends. CDR3 size: 15 residues. In germline, CDR1 is SGHRS, CDR2 YFSETQ.

This chain uses TRBV5-1 with TRBJ2-7; TRBD1 matches at 8 bases. Germline values: CDR1 SGHRS, CDR2 YFSETQ. The CDR3 is made up of 14 amino acids. J lost 1 base, V lost 2 bases, and 2 bases had no gene match. CDR3 DNA: TGCGCCAGCAGCTTAAGGACAGGGTCCTACGAGCAGTACTTC. This sequence encodes CASSLRTGSYEQYF.

This clonotype was recorded at least ten times. The rearrangement links TRBV2 to TRBJ1-1, with D perhaps matching TRBD1 (6 bases). Deletions cut 6 bases from V and 1 base from J, with 15 bases between. The CDR3 sequence is 15 residues long. Germline lookup yields CDR1 SNHLY and CDR2 FYNNEI. CDR3 DNA sequence: TGTGCCAGCAGACCTATATCGACAGGGAACACTGAAGCTTTCTTT. As protein: CASRPISTGNTEAFF.

This chain uses TRBV18 with TRBJ1-4, with D hard to call. Germline V gene lookup returns CDR1 KGHSH and CDR2 LQKENI. The CDR3 runs 13 residues. Trimming took 3 bases from V and 4 from J, leaving 6 bases between them. CDR3 bases: TGTGCCAGCTCACCGCTGGATAATGAAAAACTGTTTTTT. It encodes CASSPLDNEKLFF.

This clonotype was found a few times. The V and J genes are TRBV7-8 and TRBJ2-1; D ambiguous. This CDR3 spans 13 amino acids. The germline V and J ends were trimmed by 5 bases and 7 bases, with 12 bases remaining between them. Germline CDR1 reads SGHVS; CDR2 reads FQNEAQ. Here the CDR3 reads CASSLSAQNEQFF. The CDR3, as DNA: TGTGCCAGCAGCCTTTCTGCGCAGAATGAGCAGTTCTTC.